This T cell receptor (beta chain) was documented in a study of blood T cell repertoires in COVID-19. Original data processing: The assay estimated nucleated cells by amplifying reference gene primers. Assay used: immunoSEQ multiplex PCR; TCRdb lists only in-frame clones, some missing. For V, J and clone size, that table is used; D and trimming come from the DNA. The sample records 95,000 to 150,000 clones, roughly 79% being singletons. The TCR sequence derives from a man between 65 and 80 years old with acute or convalescent COVID-19. The sequencing input was peripheral blood.

The CDR3 DNA follows: TGTGCCAGCAGCGTAACAGGGGTAGCCAAAAACATTCAGTACTTC. It encodes CASSVTGVAKNIQYF. The chain uses TRBV5-5 and TRBJ2-4, with 7 bases fitting TRBD1. The length of the CDR3 is 15 residues. Germline V gives CDR1 SGHKS, CDR2 YYEKEE (reference sequence). J was trimmed by 0 bases and V by 4 bases; bases with no gene match: 4.